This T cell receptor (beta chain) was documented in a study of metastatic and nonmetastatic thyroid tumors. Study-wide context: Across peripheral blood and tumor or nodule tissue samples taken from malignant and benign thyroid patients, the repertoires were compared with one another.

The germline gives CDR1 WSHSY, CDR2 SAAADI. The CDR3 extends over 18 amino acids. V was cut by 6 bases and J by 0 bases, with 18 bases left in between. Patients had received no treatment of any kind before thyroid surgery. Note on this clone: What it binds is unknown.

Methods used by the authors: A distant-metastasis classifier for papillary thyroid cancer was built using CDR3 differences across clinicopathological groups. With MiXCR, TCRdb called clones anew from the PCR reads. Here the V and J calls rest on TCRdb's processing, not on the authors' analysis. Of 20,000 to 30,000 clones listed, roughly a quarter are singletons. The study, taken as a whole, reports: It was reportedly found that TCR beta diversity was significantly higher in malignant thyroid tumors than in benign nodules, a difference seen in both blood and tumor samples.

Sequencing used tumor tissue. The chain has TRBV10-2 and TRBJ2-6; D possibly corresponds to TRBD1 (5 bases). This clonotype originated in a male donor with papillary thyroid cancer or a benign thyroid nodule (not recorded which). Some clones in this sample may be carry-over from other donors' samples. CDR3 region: CASRNTTVNLSGANVLTF. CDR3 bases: TGCGCCAGCAGGAATACGACAGTTAACCTCTCTGGGGCCAACGTCCTGACTTTC.